This TCR beta chain is drawn from a study of technical replicates of blood from several donors. Per germline, CDR1 MRHNA and CDR2 SNTAGT. V dropped 7 bases and J dropped 5; count of bases not matched to a gene: 9. There are 15 residues in the CDR3. Sequenced by immunoSEQ multiplex PCR; TCRdb stores in-frame clones only, minus some. The sample has fewer than 85,000 clones; approximately 97% are singletons. The TCR comes from a human donor in good health. The sequenced material came from T cells isolated from PBMCs. The chain is built from TRBV6-4 and TRBJ2-2, with 8 bases matching TRBD2. Written as DNA, the CDR3 is TGTGCCAGCAAGATTGGACTAGCCGGAACCGGGGAGCTGTTTTTT. It translates to CASKIGLAGTGELFF.